The rows below give T cell receptor beta chains drawn from one sample of a study of shared clonotypes between healthy human individuals. TCRdb's table, derived via immunoSEQ multiplex PCR, lists solely in-frame clones and lacks some. Here the sample spans about 2 million clones, roughly 94% being singletons. What was sequenced was naive CD8+ T cells sorted from blood. All receptors derive from a man aged 18 to 30 in good health. Both conserved end residues are part of each CDR3. The D gene is left open where the match is weak. Size is omitted from some rows. Given values are once, few, many or a class for expanded clones.

abundance	v_gene	d_gene	j_gene	CDR3nt	CDR3aa
.	TRBV7-9	.	TRBJ1-2	TGTGCCAGCAGCTTAGAAGGGGAACCAAACCTCTATGGCTACACCTTC	CASSLEGEPNLYGYTF
.	TRBV21-1	.	TRBJ2-7	TGTGCCAGCAGGCAACCATCGTGGGACACTATCTACGAGCAGTACTTC	CASRQPSWDTIYEQYF
.	TRBV6-5	.	TRBJ1-5	TGTGCCAGCAGTTACTCCACCGGCGGGGGTGGGCCCCAGCATTTT	CASSYSTGGGGPQHF
.	TRBV5-4	.	TRBJ1-1	TGTGCCAGCAGCTCGGCGGGGCCAACTGAAGCTTTCTTT	CASSSAGPTEAFF
once	TRBV30	.	TRBJ1-5	TGTGCCTGGAGTGTAATGGGGGCCCCTAATCAGCCCCAGCATTTT	CAWSVMGAPNQPQHF
.	TRBV5-6	TRBD2	TRBJ2-3	TGTGCCAGCAGCTTTGCCCCCGGGCTAGCGGGGGACGGTCTGTATTTT	CASSFAPGLAGDGLYF
.	TRBV7-9	.	TRBJ2-1	TGTGCCAGCAGCTCGATACGTTCGGGGATAGAGCAGTTCTTC	CASSSIRSGIEQFF
.	TRBV9	.	TRBJ2-1	TGTGCCAGCAGCTCCGACGGGGCTAGGGATGAGCAGTTCTTC	CASSSDGARDEQFF
.	TRBV10-3	.	TRBJ2-5	TGTGCCATCGGGGGTGAGCAAGAGACCCAGTACTTC	CAIGGEQETQYF
once	TRBV9	.	TRBJ2-7	TGTGCCAGCAGCGTCACAGGTACCTCCTACGAGCAGTACTTC	CASSVTGTSYEQYF
few	TRBV6-6	.	TRBJ2-3	TGTGCCAGCAGTTCCTACACAGATACGCAGTATTTT	CASSSYTDTQYF
.	TRBV4-1	TRBD2	TRBJ2-7	TGCGCCAGCAGCCCGGGGGGGCGGGGGCTCTCCTACGAGCAGTACTTC	CASSPGGRGLSYEQYF
.	TRBV5-1	.	TRBJ2-7	TGCGCCAGCAGCTTTTCAACAGCTTACGAGCAGTACTTC	CASSFSTAYEQYF
.	TRBV6-1	.	TRBJ1-2	TGTGCCAGCAGTGACATCAACGGCTACACCTTC	CASSDINGYTF
.	TRBV27	.	TRBJ2-7	TGTGCCAGCAGTTCAGGGAATTACTACGAGCAGTACTTC	CASSSGNYYEQYF
.	TRBV9	.	TRBJ1-1	TGTGCCAGCAGCCCCTGGACGGATACTTACACTGAAGCTTTCTTT	CASSPWTDTYTEAFF
.	TRBV7-8	.	TRBJ2-1	TGTGCCAGCAGCCCAGAGGGGGTACTAGCGCAGGATGAGCAGTTCTTC	CASSPEGVLAQDEQFF
.	TRBV7-9	.	TRBJ1-6	TGTGCCAGCAGCTTAGCGATGTCGGGCCTTAATTCACCCCTCCACTTT	CASSLAMSGLNSPLHF
.	TRBV27	.	TRBJ2-3	TGTGCCTCAGCGATAGCTGGGAGCACAGATACGCAGTATTTT	CASAIAGSTDTQYF
.	TRBV5-6	.	TRBJ2-5	TGTGCCAGCAGCTTGGGTAGCCTGGAGACCCAGTACTTC	CASSLGSLETQYF